This TCR beta chain was recovered during a study of T cells in Graves' hyperthyroidism and ophthalmopathy. It was RNA transcripts that yielded the amplified TCR beta CDR3 regions. The HTBI primer set drove a first-round RT-PCR of the TCR CDR3. MiXCR, applied by TCRdb to the multiplex PCR reads, yields one record per CDR3 protein. The sample consists of approximately 870,000 distinct CDR3 sequences, 35% to 45% of them appearing once. Subjects aged 18 to 65 presented with newly diagnosed hyperthyroidism of less than 2 months' duration. CDR3 length: 15 amino acids. In germline, CDR1 is KGHDR, CDR2 SFDVKD. The germline V and J ends were trimmed by 4 bases and 2 bases, with 11 bases remaining between them. Ten or more counts support this clonotype. Its antigen is as yet unknown. Study-level results: Within blood appeared most thyroid clonotypes that had expanded above 0.001.

The TCR was taken from a man aged 18 to 29 with Graves' hyperthyroidism. The rearrangement uses TRBV24-1 and TRBJ1-3; D possibly corresponds to TRBD1 (5 bases). The material sequenced was blood. CDR3 amino acids: CATSDPTATGNTIYF. CDR3 bases: TGTGCCACCAGTGACCCGACAGCCACTGGAAACACCATATATTTT.